This T cell receptor beta chain stems from a study of T cell clones after liver transplantation. The wider study: In this trial, immunosuppression withdrawal was attempted within 2 years of liver transplant. Third-party-reactive TCRbeta sequences from pre-transplant mixed lymphocyte reactions served as antigen-independent comparators. At least one year of complete immunosuppression withdrawal without enzymes over twice normal defined tolerance. General observations from the study: Post-transplant, graft-donor-reactive CD4 TCRbeta sequences in blood dropped significantly in most of the 8 subjects.

This clone occurred a few times. Its cognate antigen is unknown. Germline V gene lookup returns CDR1 MNHEY and CDR2 SVGAGI. V lost 2 bases to trimming and J lost 11 bases, with 9 bases between them. The CDR3 runs 11 residues. Clones were read by immunoSEQ multiplex PCR, and TCRdb kept only the in-frame ones, dropping some. Of tens of thousands of clones in the sample, over 70% were seen once. This clonotype was obtained from a human donor who received a liver transplant. The chain recombines TRBV6-5 with TRBJ1-1; D remains ambiguous. Sequences were derived from CD4+ T cells from blood, sampled before liver transplant. In nucleotides, the CDR3 is TGTGCCAGCAGTTACGGGTCCAGGGCTTTCTTT. It yields the protein CASSYGSRAFF.